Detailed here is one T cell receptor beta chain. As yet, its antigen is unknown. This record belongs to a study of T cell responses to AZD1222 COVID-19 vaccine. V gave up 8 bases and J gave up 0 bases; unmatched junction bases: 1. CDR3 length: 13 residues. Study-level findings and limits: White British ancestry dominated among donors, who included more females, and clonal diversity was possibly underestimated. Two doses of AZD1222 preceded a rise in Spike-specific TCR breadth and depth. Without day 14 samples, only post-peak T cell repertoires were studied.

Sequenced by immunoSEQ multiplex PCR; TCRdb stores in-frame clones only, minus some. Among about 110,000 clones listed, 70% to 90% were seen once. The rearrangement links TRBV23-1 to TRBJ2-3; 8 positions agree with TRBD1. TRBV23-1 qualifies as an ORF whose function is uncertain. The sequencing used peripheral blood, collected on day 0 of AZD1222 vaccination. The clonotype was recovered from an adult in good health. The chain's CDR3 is CASRDRSTDTQYF. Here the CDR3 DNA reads TGCGCCAGCCGGGACAGGAGCACAGATACGCAGTATTTT.